Within the sample, the clone carrying this T cell receptor beta chain is medium-sized (0.01 to 0.1%). Trimming at V came to 8 bases and at J to 4 bases, leaving 4 bases not matched to a gene. The CDR3 runs 14 residues. Germline V gene data show CDR1 as MRHNA and CDR2 as SNTAGT. Both 60 Vbeta primers and 13 Jbeta primers went into the PCR. Libraries were prepared by immunoSEQ multiplex PCR; TCRdb keeps only in-frame clonotypes and omits some of them. The data contain more than 95,000 clones, roughly 83% of them singletons. The data were obtained in a study of cytomegalovirus exposure and HLA in healthy donors.

V is TRBV6-4 and J is TRBJ2-3; TRBD2 agrees at 12 bases. This receptor was identified in a man aged 25 to 40 in good health and CMV-seropositive. Sequencing was done on a sample of PBMCs. Written as DNA, the CDR3 is TGTGCCAGCTCACTAGCGGGAGGTTCAGATACGCAGTATTTT. It is translated as CASSLAGGSDTQYF.